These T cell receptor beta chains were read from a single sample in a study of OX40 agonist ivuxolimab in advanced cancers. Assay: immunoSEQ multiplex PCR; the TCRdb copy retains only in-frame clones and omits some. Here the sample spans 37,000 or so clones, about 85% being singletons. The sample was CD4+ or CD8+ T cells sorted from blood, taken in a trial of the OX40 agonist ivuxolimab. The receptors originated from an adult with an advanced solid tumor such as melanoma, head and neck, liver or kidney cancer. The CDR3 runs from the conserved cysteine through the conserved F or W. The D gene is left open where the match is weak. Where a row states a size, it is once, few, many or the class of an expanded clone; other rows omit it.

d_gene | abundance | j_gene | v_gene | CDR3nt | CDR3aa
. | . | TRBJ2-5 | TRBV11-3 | TGTGCCAGCAGCTTAGGGGAGACCCAGTACTTC | CASSLGETQYF
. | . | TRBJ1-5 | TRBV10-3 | TGTGCCATCAGTGAGAGGGGTAGCAATCAGCCCCAGCATTTT | CAISERGSNQPQHF
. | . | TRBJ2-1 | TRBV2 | TGTGTCACCCGGGAGACCTACAATGAGCAGTTCTTC | CVTRETYNEQFF
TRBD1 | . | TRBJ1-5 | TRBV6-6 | TGTGCCAGCAGTATTGACAGGGGTAGCAACCAGCCCCAGCATTTT | CASSIDRGSNQPQHF
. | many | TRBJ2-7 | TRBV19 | TGTGCCAGTACTCCGACAGGGACTACCTACGAGCAGTACTTC | CASTPTGTTYEQYF
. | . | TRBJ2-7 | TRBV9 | TGTGCCAGCAGCGAGCAGGTGAGCTCCTACGAGCAGTACTTC | CASSEQVSSYEQYF
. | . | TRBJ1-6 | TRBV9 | TGTGCCAGCAGCGTAAGCGGGGGTCCGAGCTCCTATAATTCACCCCTCCACTTT | CASSVSGGPSSYNSPLHF
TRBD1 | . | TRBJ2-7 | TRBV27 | TGTGCCAGCAGTTTATCCGGACAGGCGCGCTACGAGCAGTACTTC | CASSLSGQARYEQYF
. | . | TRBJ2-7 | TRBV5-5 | TGTGCCAGCAGCTTGGTGGGGGGTCCGTCCTACGAGCAGTACTTC | CASSLVGGPSYEQYF
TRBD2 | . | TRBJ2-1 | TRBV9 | TGTGCCAGCAGCGTAGGACTAGCGGGAAAGTACAATGAGCAGTTCTTC | CASSVGLAGKYNEQFF
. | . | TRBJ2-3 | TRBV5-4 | . | CASSFLWSSSGVKDTQYF
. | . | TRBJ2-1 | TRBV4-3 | TGCGCCAGCAGCCATATGGATAGCGCCACCTACAATGAGCAGTTCTTC | CASSHMDSATYNEQFF
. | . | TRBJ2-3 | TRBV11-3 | TGTGCCAGCAGCTCGGCTCTTCTAGGAGATACGCAGTATTTT | CASSSALLGDTQYF
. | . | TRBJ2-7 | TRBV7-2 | TGTGCCAGCAGCTTCACCAGCTACGAGCAGTACTTC | CASSFTSYEQYF
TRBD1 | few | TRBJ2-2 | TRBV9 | TGTGCCAGCAGCGCGGAGACAGGGGTTACCACCGGGGAGCTGTTTTTT | CASSAETGVTTGELFF
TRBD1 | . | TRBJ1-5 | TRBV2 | TGTGCCAGCAGTCCTGCGGGACAGGGGGTTTGGCCCCAGCATTTT | CASSPAGQGVWPQHF
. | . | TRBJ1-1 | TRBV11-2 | TGTGCCAGCAGCTTGGTTGAGATTGCAGCTTTCTTT | CASSLVEIAAFF
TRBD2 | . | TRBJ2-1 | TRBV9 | TGTGCCAGCAGCGCCCGCATCCGGAACTTGACTAGCGGGAGAGTGTGGGAATATGAAAATGAGCAGTTCTTC | CASSARIRNLTSGRVWEYENEQFF
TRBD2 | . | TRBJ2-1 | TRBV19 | TGTGCCAGTACTTTGCTAGCGGAAAGGCGGGAGCAGTTCTTC | CASTLLAERREQFF
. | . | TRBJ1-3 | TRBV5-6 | TGTGCCAGCAGCTTCCAGGGGAGCTCTGGAAACACCATATATTTT | CASSFQGSSGNTIYF
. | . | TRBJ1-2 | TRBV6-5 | TGTGCCAGCAGCCTCGGTGTAGGGGGCTATGGCTACACCTTC | CASSLGVGGYGYTF
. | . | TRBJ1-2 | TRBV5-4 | TGTGCCAGCAGCTTGGCTGACAGGACTCTACCTAAGTGGTATGGCTACACCTTC | CASSLADRTLPKWYGYTF
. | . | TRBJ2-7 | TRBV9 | TGTGCCAGCAGCGTAGAAGGGGGGATGCGCGAGCAGTACTTC | CASSVEGGMREQYF
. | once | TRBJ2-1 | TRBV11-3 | TGTGCCAGCAGCCCTAGGGCAAGAATATCCTACAATGAGCAGTTCTTC | CASSPRARISYNEQFF
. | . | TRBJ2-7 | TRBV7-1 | TGTGCCAGCAGTTCAGGTCTCTCCTACGAGCAGTACTTC | CASSSGLSYEQYF
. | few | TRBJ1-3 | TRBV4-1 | TGCGCCAGCAGCGAGAATGGAAACACCATATATTTT | CASSENGNTIYF
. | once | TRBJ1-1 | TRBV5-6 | TGTGCCAGCAGCTGGAAGGAGTCTGAAGCTTTCTTT | CASSWKESEAFF
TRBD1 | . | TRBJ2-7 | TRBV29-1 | TGCAGCGTTGACAGCGACAGGGGGTACGAGCAGTACTTC | CSVDSDRGYEQYF
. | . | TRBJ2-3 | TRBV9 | TGTGCCAGCAGCGTAGCGTTCAGGAACACAGATACGCAGTATTTT | CASSVAFRNTDTQYF
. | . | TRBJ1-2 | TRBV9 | TGTGCCAGCCGGGGGCGAGTTACAAACTATGGCTACACCTTC | CASRGRVTNYGYTF
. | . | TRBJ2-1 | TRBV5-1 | TGCGCCAGCAGCTCTCCCCAAAGGGTCCATGAGCAGTTCTTC | CASSSPQRVHEQFF
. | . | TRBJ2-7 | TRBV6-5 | TGTGCCAGCAGTTCCCCGAGCGTTACCTACGAGCAGTACTTC | CASSSPSVTYEQYF
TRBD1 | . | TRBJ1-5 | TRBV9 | TGTGCCAGCAGCGTAGGGCAGGGGGGCAATCAGCCCCAGCATTTT | CASSVGQGGNQPQHF
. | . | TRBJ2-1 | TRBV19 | TGTGCCAGTAGTCAACTTTGGGCACAGGTTCTTGGGTCCTACAATGAGCAGTTCTTC | CASSQLWAQVLGSYNEQFF
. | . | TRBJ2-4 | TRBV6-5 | TGTGCCAGCAGTGGGCCAGGGGGGGGACAAAACATTCAGTACTTC | CASSGPGGGQNIQYF
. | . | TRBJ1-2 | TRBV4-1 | TGCGCCAGCAGTCGTATGATCAGAGGGTGGGAGAACTATGGCTACACCTTC | CASSRMIRGWENYGYTF
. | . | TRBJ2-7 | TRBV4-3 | TGCGCCAGCAGCCAAGTACATCAGGGCACGGGGGAGCAGTACTTC | CASSQVHQGTGEQYF
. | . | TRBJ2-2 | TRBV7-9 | TGTGCCAGCAGCCTACACCCGAACACCGGGGAGCTGTTTTTT | CASSLHPNTGELFF
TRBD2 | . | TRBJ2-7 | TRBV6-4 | TGTGCCAGCAGTGACTCCTGGACTAGCGGGTGCGAGCAGTACTTC | CASSDSWTSGCEQYF
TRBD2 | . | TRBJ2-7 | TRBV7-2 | TGTGCCAGCAGCTTAGTTGGCGGGAGGTATTTGTACTTC | CASSLVGGRYLYF
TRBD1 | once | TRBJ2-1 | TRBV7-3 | TGTGCCAGCAGCCTGATCGGGACAGCCTCCTACAATGAGCAGTTCTTC | CASSLIGTASYNEQFF
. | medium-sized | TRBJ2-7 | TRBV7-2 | TGTGCCAGCAGTTCAGGTCTCTCCTACGAGCAGTACTTC | CASSSGLSYEQYF
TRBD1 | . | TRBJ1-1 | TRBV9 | TGTGCCAGCAGCGTAGTGGGGACAGTAAGTGAAGCTTTCTTT | CASSVVGTVSEAFF
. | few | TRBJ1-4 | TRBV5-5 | TGTGCCAGCAGCCCCCTCCCTGGGGGATCTACTAATGAAAAACTGTTTTTT | CASSPLPGGSTNEKLFF
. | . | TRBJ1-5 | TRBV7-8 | TGTGCCAGCAGCTTAGGTTCACAGCCATATAGCAATCAGCCCCAGCATTTT | CASSLGSQPYSNQPQHF
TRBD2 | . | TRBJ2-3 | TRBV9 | TGTGCCAGCAGCGTTCTAGCGGGAGAGGGGTCAGATACGCAGTATTTT | CASSVLAGEGSDTQYF
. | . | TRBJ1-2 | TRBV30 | TGTGCCTGGAGTTTCAGCAGGGCCTATGGCTACACCTTC | CAWSFSRAYGYTF
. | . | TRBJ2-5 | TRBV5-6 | TGTGCCAGCAGCTATGACCAAGAGACCCAGTACTTC | CASSYDQETQYF
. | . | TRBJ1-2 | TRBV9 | TGTGCCAGCAGCGTAGGGGGAAACGGCTACACCTTC | CASSVGGNGYTF